Following are 27 T cell receptor beta chains from one sample sequenced in a study of shared clonotypes between healthy human individuals. Sequencing used immunoSEQ multiplex PCR; TCRdb keeps in-frame clones, though not all of them. This table holds 1.5 million to 2.5 million clones, about 95% found once. Naive CD8 populations comprised CD45RO-negative cells positively selected for CCR7, excluding terminally differentiated effector memory CD45RA+ cells. Sequenced sample: naive CD8+ T cells sorted from blood. The origin of the receptors is a man younger than 35 in good health.

The chain couples TRBV27 to TRBJ2-1; D possibly corresponds to TRBD2 (6 bases). V gave up 6 bases and J gave up 6 bases, with 12 bases separating them. The CDR3 loop spans 13 amino acids. Germline V gene lookup returns CDR1 MNHEY and CDR2 SMNVEV (reference sequence). DNA of the CDR3: TGTGCCAGCAGCTCGCTAGCGTTCAATGAGCAGTTCTTC. Translation: CASSSLAFNEQFF.

This clone was observed a single time. The gene calls are TRBV12-5 and TRBJ2-3; no definite D call. CDR1 and CDR2 from the germline V gene are LGHNT and FRNRAP. This CDR3 is built from 15 residues. V gave up 1 base and J gave up 0 bases, with 8 bases separating them. In DNA, the CDR3 is TGTGCTAGTGGTTTGGGAGGTTCTAGCACAGATACGCAGTATTTT. Translation gives CASGLGGSSTDTQYF. The variable domain in full, with the rest retrieved from reference TRBV12-5 and TRBJ2-3, is DARVTQTPRHKVTEMGQEVTMRCQPILGHNTVFWYRQTMMQGLELLAYFRNRAPLDDSGMPKDRFSAEMPDATLATLKIQPSEPRDSAVYFCASGLGGSSTDTQYFGPGTRLTVL.

This chain connects TRBV10-2 to TRBJ2-2; 9 nucleotides agree with TRBD2. Unmatched junction bases numbered 3, after V lost 0 bases and J lost 1 base. The CDR3 contains 17 residues. The germline CDR1 and CDR2 sequences are WSHSY and SAAADI. The CDR3 loop is CASSESPAGGNTGELFF. CDR3 DNA: TGCGCCAGCAGTGAGTCGCCAGCGGGGGGGAACACCGGGGAGCTGTTTTTT.

The chain carries TRBV27 and TRBJ2-1; 7 bases map to TRBD1. The length of the CDR3 is 14 residues. Trimming removed 6 bases from V and 6 bases from J; junction bases left unmatched: 8. CDR1 is MNHEY and CDR2 is SMNVEV in the germline V gene (reference sequence). DNA of the CDR3: TGTGCCAGCAGCCAACAGGGGCCAGTCAATGAGCAGTTCTTC. Translated, it gives CASSQQGPVNEQFF.

This clone was recorded once. The rearrangement uses TRBV6-5 and TRBJ2-2; TRBD1 matches 7 bases. This CDR3 is built from 13 residues. CDR1 is MNHEY, CDR2 SVGAGI, per germline. V was pared by 5 bases and J by 6 bases, with 3 bases of the junction left unmatched. CDR3 nucleotides: TGTGCCAGCAGTACACAGGGGCCCGGGGAGCTGTTTTTT. Its protein is CASSTQGPGELFF.

This clone was recorded only once. This chain connects TRBV27 to TRBJ2-5; a possible D gene is TRBD1 (6 bases). The CDR3 totals 16 residues. V gave up 5 bases and J gave up 3 bases, with 19 bases separating them. Germline loops: CDR1 MNHEY, CDR2 SMNVEV (reference sequence). The CDR3 DNA reads TGTGCCAGCAGTCCGACCGGCGAGGGGGAAGAAGAGACCCAGTACTTC. Protein sequence: CASSPTGEGEEETQYF.

V is TRBV27 and J is TRBJ2-7; D not certain. V lost 5 bases, J lost 0 bases, and 14 bases lay in between. CDR3 length equals 15 residues. Per the germline V gene, CDR1 is MNHEY and CDR2 is SMNVEV (reference sequence). In nucleotides, the CDR3 is TGTGCCAGCAGTAACGGACCCAGTCTCTCCTACGAGCAGTACTTC. Its translation: CASSNGPSLSYEQYF.

The chain recombines TRBV2 with TRBJ1-1; TRBD1 is a possible D gene (5 bases). The CDR3 extends over 13 amino acids. Trimming cost V 6 bases and J 3 bases, with 11 bases left between them. From germline, CDR1 is SNHLY and CDR2 FYNNEI. The CDR3 coding sequence is TGTGCCAGCAGACAGGTACGGGACACTGAAGCTTTCTTT. This gives the protein CASRQVRDTEAFF.

The rearrangement joins TRBV7-8 to TRBJ1-2; D perhaps matches TRBD1 (6 bases). The V gene lost 3 bases and the J gene lost 4 bases, with 15 bases spanning the gap. Germline CDR1 SGHVS, CDR2 FQNEAQ. CDR3 length: 15 amino acids. This CDR3 reads CASSFTPGGAYGYTF. The CDR3 bases are TGTGCCAGCAGCTTCACCCCGGGGGGGGCCTATGGCTACACCTTC.

The rearrangement joins TRBV7-2 to TRBJ2-3, with 15 bases that match TRBD2. Germline loops: CDR1 SGHTA, CDR2 FQGNSA. The trim removed 4 bases at V and 4 bases at J, leaving 3 bases unmatched. The CDR3 has 16 residues. CDR3: CASSWTSGGAADTQYF. The CDR3 coding sequence is TGTGCCAGCAGCTGGACTAGCGGGGGGGCCGCAGATACGCAGTATTTT.

In the case of this clone: This sample includes further DNA sequences coding for the same CDR3. This chain joins TRBV27 and TRBJ2-1; no clear D gene. The CDR3 loop spans 11 amino acids. The germline V gene encodes CDR1 MNHEY and CDR2 SMNVEV (reference sequence). V was shortened by 6 bases and J by 4 bases, with 4 bases between the two germline ends. The chain's CDR3 is CASSEYNEQFF. The CDR3 coding sequence is TGTGCCAGCAGCGAGTACAATGAGCAGTTCTTC.

V is TRBV6-1 and J is TRBJ2-7, with a tentative D call TRBD1 (6 bases). The germline V gene encodes CDR1 MNHNS and CDR2 SASEGT. The CDR3 has 14 amino acids. Trimming left V 3 bases short and J 2 bases short, with 11 bases between. CDR3 nucleotide sequence: TGTGCCAGCAGTGATACTGGACAGCCCTACGAGCAGTACTTC. This translates into CASSDTGQPYEQYF.

V is TRBV15 and J is TRBJ2-7, with 10 positions matching TRBD1. This CDR3 comprises 12 residues. In germline, CDR1 is LNHNV, CDR2 YYDKDF (reference sequence). The V gene end was trimmed by 9 bases and the J gene end by 6 bases; junction bases not matched to a gene: 5. The CDR3 bases are TGTGCCACTGGGGGACAGGGGAGCGAGCAGTACTTC. Translation gives CATGGQGSEQYF.

V usage is TRBV2 and J usage is TRBJ2-3; D unresolved. The CDR3 spans 13 residues. Trimming removed 2 bases at V and 1 base at J, with 4 bases between. Germline V lookup: CDR1 SNHLY, CDR2 FYNNEI. CDR3 residues: CASSEIGTDTQYF. The CDR3 DNA reads as TGTGCCAGCAGTGAAATAGGCACAGATACGCAGTATTTT.

CDR3 residues: CASSTRGQKDTQYF. The CDR3 bases are TGTGCCAGCAGCACCCGCGGACAAAAAGATACGCAGTATTTT. The V call is TRBV13, the J call TRBJ2-3, with D tentatively TRBD1 (5 bases). CDR3 size: 14 residues. From germline, CDR1 is PRHDT and CDR2 FYEKMQ (reference sequence). V was pared by 5 bases and J by 5 bases, with 14 bases between.

This clone was seen just once. J is TRBJ2-7 and V is TRBV13, with D perhaps TRBD1 (5 bases). The germline gives CDR1 PRHDT, CDR2 FYEKMQ (reference sequence). V was trimmed by 5 bases and J by 5 bases, leaving 16 bases between them. The length of the CDR3 is 14 residues. The CDR3 region is CASSTLEQADEQYF. For the CDR3, the DNA is TGTGCCAGCAGCACTCTGGAACAGGCCGACGAGCAGTACTTC.

V and J are TRBV5-4 and TRBJ1-2; D is unresolved. Germline CDR1 is SGHNT and CDR2 is YYREEE (reference sequence). The CDR3 is 12 amino acids. Trimming removed 7 bases from V and 1 base from J, with 8 bases in between. CDR3 sequence (DNA): TGTGCCAGCGGCGACGGTAACTATGGCTACACCTTC. It translates to CASGDGNYGYTF.

The V and J genes are TRBV7-2 and TRBJ1-4; D is unresolved. The V end lost 1 base, the J end lost 7 bases, and 4 bases lay between the germline ends. Germline V gene sequence: CDR1 SGHTA, CDR2 FQGNSA. This CDR3 has 12 amino acids. CDR3 sequence: CASSLDSEKLFF. The CDR3, as DNA: TGTGCCAGCAGCTTAGACAGTGAAAAACTGTTTTTT.

In the case of this clone: The same CDR3 arises from other DNA sequences in this sample as well. The rearrangement joins TRBV27 to TRBJ1-2; D is unclear. V was pared by 2 bases and J by 0 bases, with 4 bases between. Looked up from germline, CDR1 is MNHEY and CDR2 is SMNVEV (reference sequence). This CDR3 contains 13 residues. CDR3: CASSLNTNYGYTF. CDR3 DNA sequence: TGTGCCAGCAGTTTAAACACTAACTATGGCTACACCTTC.

V gene TRBV5-1 combines with J gene TRBJ2-5, with D possibly being TRBD2 (6 bases). The germline V and J ends were trimmed by 5 bases and 5 bases, with 22 bases remaining between them. CDR1 is SGHRS, CDR2 YFSETQ, per germline. The CDR3 is 16 amino acids. The CDR3 protein is CASRVTWEESRETQYF. The CDR3, as DNA: TGCGCCAGCAGAGTTACGTGGGAGGAATCCCGGGAGACCCAGTACTTC.

V and J are TRBV2 and TRBJ2-7; 8 nucleotides agree with TRBD1. The CDR3 consists of 16 residues. Trimming took 1 base from V and 3 from J; bases not matched to a gene: 8. Germline assignment: CDR1 SNHLY and CDR2 FYNNEI. The CDR3 bases are TGTGCCAGCAGTGAAGTACCTCAGGGGGCCGGCTACGAGCAGTACTTC. Residues: CASSEVPQGAGYEQYF.

This clone appeared once. The same CDR3 also results from other DNA sequences found in this sample. The chain couples TRBV13 to TRBJ2-7; 13 positions match TRBD2. From germline, CDR1 is PRHDT and CDR2 FYEKMQ (reference sequence). J lost 3 bases, V lost 3 bases, and 2 bases had no gene match. The CDR3 has 15 amino acids. This chain's CDR3 is CASSLGLAGIYEQYF. In DNA form, the CDR3 reads TGTGCCAGCAGCTTGGGACTAGCGGGAATCTACGAGCAGTACTTC.

As for this clone: Other nucleotide sequences from this sample produce the same CDR3. This sequence joins TRBV7-9 and TRBJ1-5; no firm D call. Trimming cost V 5 bases and J 3 bases, with 5 bases left between them. This CDR3 contains 12 residues. Germline V gene data show CDR1 as SEHNR and CDR2 as FQNEAQ (reference sequence). This chain's CDR3 is CASSLNNQPQHF. For the CDR3, the DNA is TGTGCCAGCAGCCTAAACAATCAGCCCCAGCATTTT. The full variable domain, rest sourced from reference TRBV7-9 and TRBJ1-5, is DTGVSQNPRHKITKRGQNVTFRCDPISEHNRLYWYRQTLGQGPEFLTYFQNEAQLEKSRLLSDRFSAERPKGSFSTLEIQRTEQGDSAMYLCASSLNNQPQHFGDGTRLSIL.

The chain uses TRBV19 and TRBJ1-1; tentative D call: TRBD1 (6 bases). There are 14 residues in the CDR3. V dropped 0 bases and J dropped 4 bases, with 9 bases sitting between them. Germline V gives CDR1 LNHDA, CDR2 SQIVND (reference sequence). CDR3 DNA: TGTGCCAGTAGTATAGACAGGGGAGTCACTGAAGCTTTCTTT. This codes for CASSIDRGVTEAFF.

This clone was recorded once. As DNA, the CDR3 is TGTGCCAGTAGTATAGTTGGGACAGGGGGAAATCAGCCCCAGCATTTT. This encodes CASSIVGTGGNQPQHF. The chain couples TRBV19 to TRBJ1-5, with 11 nucleotides matching TRBD1. The trim removed 1 base at V and 4 bases at J, leaving 3 bases unmatched. The CDR3 runs 16 residues. In germline, CDR1 is LNHDA, CDR2 SQIVND (reference sequence).

Worth noting for this clone: The same CDR3 arises from other DNA sequences in this sample as well. This rearrangement joins TRBV13 to TRBJ1-5, with D unclear. The germline V gene encodes CDR1 PRHDT and CDR2 FYEKMQ (reference sequence). Trimming pared 0 bases from V and 3 bases from J, leaving 3 bases between. This CDR3 spans 13 amino acids. The CDR3 protein is CASSLGSNQPQHF. As DNA, the CDR3 is TGTGCCAGCAGCTTAGGTTCCAATCAGCCCCAGCATTTT.

The chain carries TRBV4-1 and TRBJ2-7; D unresolved. The CDR3 is made up of 16 amino acids. CDR1 and CDR2 (germline): MGHRA, YSYEKL. Trimming left V 1 base short and J 2 bases short, with 15 bases between. CDR3 sequence reads: CASSQVVTGATYEQYF. The CDR3 region has the DNA TGCGCCAGCAGCCAAGTTGTTACCGGAGCTACCTACGAGCAGTACTTC.